A single sample gave rise to the 12 T cell receptor beta chains below, sequenced in a study of blood T cells in healthy people across ages. Primed by a sample-barcoded 5' primer and a J-beta primer mix, a second PCR proceeded for about 6 to 12 cycles. TCRdb independently ran MiXCR on the 5' RACE reads; one entry per CDR3 protein. The table records about 640,000 distinct CDR3 sequences, 58% of them present only once. The sequencing sample was made of blood. The receptors come from a man in his sixties in good health.

The chain links TRBV18 to TRBJ2-3; weak D call: TRBD1 (6 bases). The CDR3 runs to 14 residues. The germline CDR1 and CDR2 sequences are KGHSH and LQKENI. V was cut by 8 bases and J by 3 bases, with 15 bases left in between. The CDR3 here is CASTLNRETDTQYF. CDR3 sequence (DNA): TGTGCCAGCACGCTGAACAGGGAGACAGATACGCAGTATTTT. The variable domain in full, completed from reference TRBV18 and TRBJ2-3, reads NAGVMQNPRHLVRRRGQEARLRCSPMKGHSHVYWYRQLPEEGLKFMVYLQKENIIDESGMPKERFSAEFPKEGPSILRIQQVVRGDSAAYFCASTLNRETDTQYFGPGTRLTVL.

The J gene is TRBJ2-4, the V gene TRBV23-1; D may be TRBD1 (5 bases). The end of the DNA fits TRBJ2-5 better, so the J call may be wrong. TRBV23-1 falls under the ORF class, with uncertain function. The CDR3 loop spans 15 amino acids. CDR3 nucleotide sequence: TGCGCCAGCAGTCCCCTGGGGCAGGATAAAGAGACCCAGTACTTC. Protein product: CASSPLGQDKETQYF.

The chain carries TRBV5-1 and TRBJ2-4; a possible D gene is TRBD1 (6 bases). The CDR3 is 14 residues long. Deletions cut 0 bases from V and 6 bases from J, with 10 bases between. Germline assignment: CDR1 SGHRS and CDR2 YFSETQ. CDR3 bases: TGCGCCAGCAGCTTGGGCTTGACAGGAAACATTCAGTACTTC. It specifies CASSLGLTGNIQYF.

The rearrangement joins TRBV29-1 to TRBJ2-7; D is unresolved. Deletions cut 3 bases from V and 0 bases from J, with 12 bases between. The CDR3 totals 14 residues. Germline loops: CDR1 SQVTM, CDR2 ANQGSEA. CDR3 region: CSVDAAGASYEQYF. DNA for the CDR3: TGCAGCGTTGATGCCGCCGGAGCCTCCTACGAGCAGTACTTC.

The rearrangement links TRBV15 to TRBJ2-6; D is uncertain. The CDR3 length is 17 residues. V was trimmed by 4 bases and J by 0 bases, leaving 13 bases between them. Germline V gene lookup returns CDR1 LNHNV and CDR2 YYDKDF (reference sequence). CDR3 in DNA: TGTGCCACCAGCAAGGGCCGAACAAGCTCTGGGGCCAACGTCCTGACTTTC. Amino acids: CATSKGRTSSGANVLTF.

The chain couples TRBV27 to TRBJ2-7; D gene uncertain. The J call may be mistaken, given a closer DNA end match to TRBJ2-5. CDR1 and CDR2 from the germline V gene are MNHEY and SMNVEV (reference sequence). This CDR3 region has 14 residues. The CDR3 here is CASSLRAKQETQYF. Here the CDR3 DNA reads TGTGCCAGCAGCCTAAGGGCGAAACAAGAGACCCAGTACTTC.

The chain's CDR3 is CASSLARIAGGPFDEQFF. The CDR3 DNA follows: TGTGCCAGCAGCTTAGCTCGGATAGCGGGGGGGCCTTTCGATGAGCAGTTCTTC. The chain uses TRBV7-9 and TRBJ2-1; TRBD2 matches 11 bases. There are 18 residues in the CDR3. Germline CDR1 reads SEHNR; CDR2 reads FQNEAQ (reference sequence). V was clipped by 0 bases and J by 8 bases; unmatched bases: 12.

The chain recombines TRBV14 with TRBJ1-2, with D possibly being TRBD1 (5 bases). V was shortened by 3 bases and J by 7 bases, with 9 bases between the two germline ends. The CDR3 is 12 amino acids. Germline CDR1 and CDR2: SGHDN and FVKESK. The CDR3 spells CASSHDRGGYTF. For the CDR3, the DNA is TGTGCCAGCAGCCATGATAGGGGTGGCTACACCTTC.

This clonotype turned up a few times. The chain has TRBV7-2 and TRBJ2-1, with D perhaps matching TRBD2 (7 bases). The V gene's germline CDR1 is SGHTA and CDR2 FQGNSA. Trimming stripped 5 bases from V and 7 bases from J, with 18 bases between. CDR3 size: 15 residues. The CDR3 region has the DNA TGTGCCAGCAGCCCCGGCGCGGGGGCGATAAATGAGCAGTTCTTC. Protein: CASSPGAGAINEQFF.

This clonotype was seen only a few times. J is TRBJ2-5 and V is TRBV7-2, with D possibly matching TRBD1 (5 bases). This CDR3 comprises 14 residues. Germline values: CDR1 SGHTA, CDR2 FQGNSA. Trimming pared 5 bases from V and 2 bases from J, leaving 12 bases between. This CDR3 reads CASSLRQTQETQYF. The CDR3 nucleotides read TGTGCCAGCAGCCTTCGACAGACGCAAGAGACCCAGTACTTC.

J is TRBJ1-2 and V is TRBV6-5, with D perhaps TRBD1 (5 bases). Trimming removed 5 bases at V and 4 bases at J, with 14 bases between. CDR1 is MNHEY and CDR2 is SVGAGI in the germline V gene. The CDR3 runs to 14 residues. The CDR3: CASSPPGAGYGYTF. CDR3 nucleotide sequence: TGTGCCAGCAGTCCACCCGGGGCCGGCTATGGCTACACCTTC.

The rearrangement links TRBV12-5 to TRBJ2-2, with D uncertain. CDR1 LGHNT and CDR2 FRNRAP come from the germline V gene. The CDR3 is 13 residues long. V lost 1 base to trimming and J lost 4 bases, with 4 bases between them. Here the CDR3 DNA reads TGTGCTAGTGGTTTGGGGGTCACCGGGGAGCTGTTTTTT. Its translation: CASGLGVTGELFF. Complete variable domain (other parts from reference TRBV12-5 and TRBJ2-2): DARVTQTPRHKVTEMGQEVTMRCQPILGHNTVFWYRQTMMQGLELLAYFRNRAPLDDSGMPKDRFSAEMPDATLATLKIQPSEPRDSAVYFCASGLGVTGELFFGEGSRLTVL.